This TCR beta chain was retrieved from a study of beta chain features in type 1 diabetes. Study in general: Healthy donors, compared against patients, showed similar age, gender and cell yields.

The whole isolated RNA underwent reverse transcription, so sequencing captured expressed TCRB transcripts. About 3.6 million reads per sample on average were obtained from naive, central memory and regulatory T cell samples. TCRdb keeps only in-frame clones here, not all; method: immunoSEQ multiplex PCR. The table has 300,000 to 450,000 clones, over 8.5% seen once. Study-level points and caveats: A potential PCR bias toward shorter templates would be equal in patient and control samples. For Type 1 diabetes patients, all four CD4+ subsets carried TCRB CDR3s that were moderately but significantly shorter.

This clone appeared a few times. The antigen remains unidentified. The germline V and J ends were trimmed by 0 bases and 2 bases, with 9 bases remaining between them. Germline CDR1 SGHRS, CDR2 YFSETQ. The CDR3 length is 14 residues. Researchers reported sorting CD4+ naive, central memory, regulatory and stem cell-like memory cells via CD45RO/CCR7/CD25/CD127/CD95/CD27. The TCR was taken from a man aged 25 to 40 with type 1 diabetes. The chain carries TRBV5-1 and TRBJ2-7; TRBD2 might be the D (6 bases). The specimen sequenced was central memory CD4+ T cells from blood. The CDR3 spells CASSLAGGPYEQYF. The CDR3 DNA follows: TGCGCCAGCAGCTTGGCCGGGGGACCCTACGAGCAGTACTTC.